These T cell receptor beta chains were read from a single sample in a study of T-cell memory formation after mild COVID-19. Each CDR3 protein is one row after TCRdb ran MiXCR on the 5' RACE reads. The sample has a few hundred thousand distinct CDR3 sequences, less than 25% seen once. The source material was PBMCs or a T cell subset sorted from them (not recorded which). These receptors all come from an adult woman who had mild COVID-19 (a few samples of this study predate the infection). Cell type and time point are not known. Both conserved end residues are part of each CDR3. Each record gives: clone size, V gene, D gene, J gene, CDR3 protein, CDR3 DNA. D genes are given only for firm matches. Clone size is not always given. Where it is, it says once, few, many or a class for expanded clones.

size: few; V: TRBV4-1; D: -; J: TRBJ1-6; CDR3: CASTWGAGNSPLHF; DNA: TGCGCCAGCACCTGGGGCGCCGGTAATTCACCCCTCCACTTT
size: few; V: TRBV7-4; D: -; J: TRBJ2-7; CDR3: CASSGGQGGYEQYF; DNA: TGTGCCAGCAGCGGAGGACAAGGGGGCTACGAGCAGTACTTC
size: few; V: TRBV2; D: -; J: TRBJ2-1; CDR3: CASSPAGTFPNEQFF; DNA: TGTGCCAGCAGTCCAGCAGGGACCTTCCCCAATGAGCAGTTCTTC
size: few; V: TRBV7-3; D: TRBD2; J: TRBJ2-7; CDR3: CASSPSGVIEQYF; DNA: TGTGCCAGCAGCCCTAGCGGGGTTATCGAGCAGTACTTC
size: few; V: TRBV19; D: -; J: TRBJ1-5; CDR3: CASSIDRVYQPQHF; DNA: TGTGCCAGTAGTATAGACAGGGTCTATCAGCCCCAGCATTTT
size: few; V: TRBV4-2; D: -; J: TRBJ1-2; CDR3: CASSQEQGGDYGYTF; DNA: TGTGCCAGCAGCCAAGAACAGGGAGGTGACTATGGCTACACCTTC
size: -; V: TRBV7-9; D: -; J: TRBJ1-3; CDR3: CASSTWTVTSGNTIYF; DNA: TGTGCCAGCAGCACCTGGACGGTTACCTCTGGAAACACCATATATTTT
size: few; V: TRBV20-1; D: -; J: TRBJ1-1; CDR3: CSAPDFLQGLTEAFF; DNA: TGCAGTGCTCCGGACTTCTTACAGGGTCTGACTGAAGCTTTCTTT
size: many; V: TRBV7-8; D: TRBD2; J: TRBJ2-7; CDR3: CASSSTGTSGYYEQYF; DNA: TGTGCCAGCAGCTCTACCGGGACTAGCGGGTATTACGAGCAGTACTTC
size: -; V: TRBV7-6; D: -; J: TRBJ2-6; CDR3: CASSLGRWGANVLTF; DNA: TGTGCCAGCAGCTTAGGTAGATGGGGGGCCAACGTCCTGACTTTC
size: few; V: TRBV29-1; D: TRBD2; J: TRBJ2-1; CDR3: CSVLGTSGYNEQFF; DNA: TGCAGCGTCTTGGGGACTAGCGGGTACAATGAGCAGTTCTTC
size: -; V: TRBV7-9; D: -; J: TRBJ1-2; CDR3: CASSPGGRAYGYTF; DNA: TGTGCCAGCAGCCCCGGGGGAAGGGCCTATGGCTACACCTTC
size: few; V: TRBV7-8; D: -; J: TRBJ1-5; CDR3: CASSPPGDNQPQHF; DNA: TGTGCCAGCAGCCCGCCCGGGGACAATCAGCCCCAGCATTTT
size: -; V: TRBV18; D: -; J: TRBJ1-4; CDR3: CASSPGTRREKLFF; DNA: TGTGCCAGCTCACCAGGAACACGTCGGGAAAAACTGTTTTTT
size: few; V: TRBV5-1; D: -; J: TRBJ2-1; CDR3: CASRSGETYNEQFF; DNA: TGCGCCAGCAGGTCAGGAGAGACATACAATGAGCAGTTCTTC
size: few; V: TRBV27; D: -; J: TRBJ1-2; CDR3: CASRDRPPPQSYNYGYTF; DNA: TGTGCCAGCAGAGATCGCCCCCCTCCACAAAGCTATAACTATGGCTACACCTTC
size: few; V: TRBV18; D: -; J: TRBJ1-2; CDR3: CASSPNEGTNYGYTF; DNA: TGTGCCAGCTCACCAAACGAGGGAACTAACTATGGCTACACCTTC
size: few; V: TRBV5-1; D: TRBD1; J: TRBJ2-7; CDR3: CASCRTGAYEQYF; DNA: TGCGCCAGCTGTCGGACAGGGGCCTACGAGCAGTACTTC
size: few; V: TRBV7-2; D: -; J: TRBJ1-3; CDR3: CASSTPGGTIYF; DNA: TGTGCCAGCAGTACCCCCGGGGGCACCATATATTTT
size: many; V: TRBV5-6; D: -; J: TRBJ2-1; CDR3: CASSSISYNEQFF; DNA: TGTGCCAGCAGCTCTATTTCCTACAATGAGCAGTTCTTC
size: -; V: TRBV7-9; D: -; J: TRBJ1-2; CDR3: CASSRPTGNYGYTF; DNA: TGTGCCAGCAGCCGTCCCACAGGGAACTATGGCTACACCTTC
size: -; V: TRBV24-1; D: TRBD1; J: TRBJ1-1; CDR3: CATSDPRTGGTEAFF; DNA: TGTGCCACCAGTGATCCTAGGACAGGGGGGACTGAAGCTTTCTTT
size: few; V: TRBV29-1; D: -; J: TRBJ2-7; CDR3: CSVEDSNTYEQYF; DNA: TGCAGCGTTGAAGACAGTAACACCTACGAGCAGTACTTC
size: few; V: TRBV19; D: -; J: TRBJ2-2; CDR3: CASSPAGFPNGLFF; DNA: TGTGCCAGTAGCCCCGCAGGTTTCCCCAACGGGCTGTTTTTT
size: once; V: TRBV11-2; D: -; J: TRBJ2-7; CDR3: CASSYDWSYEQYF; DNA: TGTGCCAGCAGCTACGACTGGTCCTACGAGCAGTACTTC
size: -; V: TRBV4-1; D: -; J: TRBJ1-2; CDR3: CASSQGPLGFYGYTF; DNA: TGCGCCAGCAGCCAAGGCCCTCTCGGATTCTATGGCTACACCTTC
size: -; V: TRBV7-2; D: -; J: TRBJ2-7; CDR3: CASSSRDSLRPYEQYF; DNA: TGTGCCAGCAGCTCCCGGGACTCTCTACGTCCCTACGAGCAGTACTTC
size: -; V: TRBV7-3; D: -; J: TRBJ2-5; CDR3: CASRSSGERETQYF; DNA: TGTGCCAGCAGGTCTTCGGGGGAGCGGGAGACCCAGTACTTC
size: many; V: TRBV30; D: TRBD2; J: TRBJ2-3; CDR3: CAWSESGRAGVRTYTQYF; DNA: TGTGCCTGGAGTGAAAGCGGGAGGGCTGGTGTTCGCACATATACGCAGTATTTT
size: -; V: TRBV20-1; D: -; J: TRBJ2-7; CDR3: CSARRGAGEQYF; DNA: TGCAGTGCTAGAAGGGGTGCGGGGGAGCAGTACTTC
size: -; V: TRBV7-9; D: -; J: TRBJ2-7; CDR3: CASSLESQGEQYF; DNA: TGTGCCAGCAGCTTAGAGTCCCAGGGGGAGCAGTACTTC
size: -; V: TRBV28; D: TRBD2; J: TRBJ2-7; CDR3: CASSSPVRAGGHYEQYF; DNA: TGTGCCAGCAGTTCGCCCGTTCGCGCGGGGGGACATTACGAGCAGTACTTC
size: once; V: TRBV6-2/TRBV6-3; D: -; J: TRBJ2-5; CDR3: CASRIGGPQETQYF; DNA: TGTGCCAGCAGGATAGGAGGGCCCCAAGAGACCCAGTACTTC
size: -; V: TRBV19; D: TRBD2; J: TRBJ2-7; CDR3: CASRASGLAYEQYF; DNA: TGTGCCAGTAGAGCCTCGGGACTAGCCTACGAGCAGTACTTC
size: -; V: TRBV12-3/TRBV12-4; D: TRBD1; J: TRBJ1-1; CDR3: CASSLEQGRNTEAFF; DNA: TGTGCCAGCAGTTTAGAACAGGGGCGGAACACTGAAGCTTTCTTT
size: -; V: TRBV5-1; D: TRBD2; J: TRBJ2-1; CDR3: CASSEAAGAYNEQFF; DNA: TGCGCCAGCAGCGAAGCCGCGGGGGCCTACAATGAGCAGTTCTTC
size: -; V: TRBV7-2; D: TRBD1; J: TRBJ2-2; CDR3: CASSTYTGVTGELFF; DNA: TGTGCCAGCAGCACCTATACAGGGGTCACCGGGGAGCTGTTTTTT
size: -; V: TRBV6-2/TRBV6-3; D: -; J: TRBJ2-7; CDR3: CASSAAGPGLEQYF; DNA: TGTGCCAGCAGCGCTGCAGGGCCCGGCTTAGAGCAGTACTTC
size: -; V: TRBV12-3/TRBV12-4; D: TRBD2; J: TRBJ2-1; CDR3: CASSPGTSGSYNEQFF; DNA: TGTGCCAGCAGTCCCGGGACTAGCGGCTCCTACAATGAGCAGTTCTTC
size: once; V: TRBV20-1; D: TRBD1; J: TRBJ2-7; CDR3: CSARGRDRGRDEQYF; DNA: TGCAGTGCTAGAGGTCGGGACAGGGGGCGCGACGAGCAGTACTTC
size: few; V: TRBV18; D: TRBD1; J: TRBJ1-1; CDR3: CASSERMTGAQNTEAFF; DNA: TGTGCCAGCTCAGAGCGTATGACAGGGGCGCAGAACACTGAAGCTTTCTTT
size: many; V: TRBV5-1; D: -; J: TRBJ2-1; CDR3: CASSLAGQYNEQFF; DNA: TGCGCCAGCAGCTTGGCTGGGCAATACAATGAGCAGTTCTTC
size: many; V: TRBV12-3/TRBV12-4; D: -; J: TRBJ2-2; CDR3: CASSLRRNTGELFF; DNA: TGTGCCAGCAGTTTACGGCGGAACACCGGGGAGCTGTTTTTT
size: few; V: TRBV20-1; D: -; J: TRBJ1-1; CDR3: CSARRDEAEAFF; DNA: TGCAGTGCTAGACGAGATGAAGCTGAAGCTTTCTTT
size: few; V: TRBV12-3/TRBV12-4; D: TRBD2; J: TRBJ2-5; CDR3: CASSKTSGRDEETQYF; DNA: TGTGCCAGCAGTAAGACTAGCGGGAGAGACGAAGAGACCCAGTACTTC
size: -; V: TRBV7-9; D: TRBD1; J: TRBJ2-7; CDR3: CASSLGTALNEQYF; DNA: TGTGCCAGCAGCTTGGGGACAGCTCTCAACGAGCAGTACTTC